This entry describes one T cell receptor beta chain. The antigen is undetermined. Trimming removed 1 base from V and 6 bases from J; junction bases left unmatched: 7. The CDR3 has 14 amino acids. CDR1 is SGDLS, CDR2 YYNGEE, per germline. This sample is part of a study of OX40 agonist ivuxolimab in advanced cancers. Study-wide results and caveats: At 0.1 to 3.0 mg/kg, CD4+ and CD8+ blood T cells expanded clonally by week 6.

The method was immunoSEQ multiplex PCR; TCRdb's version includes in-frame clones alone and lacks a portion of them. Of tens of thousands of clones detected, around 80% appear once; the ten largest clones hold roughly 4.9%. The TCR sequence derives from an adult with an advanced solid tumor such as melanoma, head and neck, liver or kidney cancer. The specimen was CD4+ or CD8+ T cells sorted from blood, collected in a trial of the OX40 agonist ivuxolimab. This chain links TRBV9 with TRBJ2-7, with 7 bases lining up with TRBD2. CDR3 sequence (DNA): TGTGCCAGCAGCGTAACGGGAGGAAATGGCGAGCAGTACTTC. As protein: CASSVTGGNGEQYF. Full variable domain (rest looked up from reference TRBV9 and TRBJ2-7): DSGVTQTPKHLITATGQRVTLRCSPRSGDLSVYWYQQSLDQGLQFLIQYYNGEERAKGNILERFSAQQFPDLHSELNLSSLELGDSALYFCASSVTGGNGEQYFGPGTRLTVT.